The sequence of this TCR beta chain was determined in a study of T cells after yellow fever vaccination. Broader study findings: Overall, a small share of clonotypes was seen in both CD4 and CD8 compartments.

Template-switching 5'RACE yielded the TCR cDNA; a universal primer site and UMIs were added in the process. TCRdb re-called the 5' RACE reads with MiXCR, one entry per CDR3 protein. This table holds hundreds of thousands of distinct CDR3 sequences, 15% to 20% found once. CDR3 length: 17 amino acids. With V trimmed by 7 bases and J by 6 bases, 11 bases remained unmatched. Germline loops: CDR1 SGHTA, CDR2 FQGNSA. This clonotype was counted ten times or more. Its antigen is still unknown. This TCR was recovered from a young man who received the YFV17D yellow fever vaccine. This rearrangement joins TRBV7-2 to TRBJ2-1; 14 bases agree with TRBD2. This specimen consisted of PBMCs, obtained 15 days after the yellow fever booster vaccination. The CDR3 reads CASTFIGLAGGGNEQFF. CDR3 DNA: TGTGCCAGCACATTTATCGGACTAGCGGGAGGAGGCAATGAGCAGTTCTTC.